Listed below are T cell receptor beta chains from one sample, sequenced in a study of T cell changes during pregnancy in multiple sclerosis. Profiling relied on immunoSEQ multiplex PCR, and the TCRdb table lists in-frame clones only, not all of them. There are 12,000 or so clones in the sample; 75% to 90% occur only once, and around 11% lies in the top ten. The sequenced sample was CD8+ T cells from peripheral blood mononuclear cells, obtained after pregnancy. The receptors originated from a female donor in good health, enrolled as a control in a pregnancy study. The CDR3 runs from the conserved cysteine through the conserved F or W. Each record gives: V gene, CDR3 protein.

TRBV27,CASSLSRQGNQPQHF
TRBV7-3,CASSFSGGADEQYF
TRBV6-1,CASRASVSGEQYF
TRBV6-4,CASRPDGSREQFF
TRBV6-1,CASRPGVGITDTQYF
TRBV27,CASSFMGVSYEQYF
TRBV14,CASSQGTSGRKEQFF
TRBV28,CASLSLEPYNEQFF
TRBV9,CASSVNPGGLRNIQYF
TRBV6-1,CASTKLAGGTDTQYF
TRBV9,CASSVDTYSYEQYF
TRBV6-4,CASSLDARTSGRTGELFF
TRBV27,CASSLGTGREQYF
TRBV19,CASSPEGAPNYGYTF
TRBV18,CASSPALGYREDNTEAFF
TRBV5-6,CASSLDDSGRGGYTF
TRBV7-9,CASSLAGGSSYEQYF
TRBV5-1,CASRTGVAGNTIYF
TRBV5-1,CASSEGQGGDQPQHF
TRBV7-8,CASSPAPTENTEAFF
TRBV27,CASIGGSSYNEQFF
TRBV19,CASSSSGINIQYF
TRBV6-5,CASSYSYSPFAYEQYF
TRBV7-8,CASRRDRVKETQYF
TRBV5-6,CASSLVGLQPQHF
TRBV5-4,CASSLDRSAGELFF
TRBV19,CASSPSGANVLTF
TRBV6-4,CASSEQGGGNQPQHF
TRBV9,CASSDTTGKFGPVAGGYSYNEQFF
TRBV9,CASSSADGSMIDEQYF
TRBV4-1,CASSQGTSGAGELFF
TRBV11-2,CASSLGTGGSSSYEQYF
TRBV7-2,CASSLAPPILAGGPSPYNEQFF
TRBV29-1,CSVERTGSRAGEQYF
TRBV15,CATSRPYIQRDEQFF
TRBV11-2,CASSLGLAGAFSGELFF
TRBV4-1,CASSQDPTSGSTDTQYF
TRBV4-1,CASREGQGLLETQYF
TRBV19,CASSITSGDYGQQYF
TRBV9,CASSVVATSYEQYF
TRBV9,CASSGTSGGQVTDTQYF
TRBV7-9,CASSSTTGGYGYTF
TRBV6-1,CASSEELAGGGEQFF
TRBV7-3,CASSLSGRTNNEQFF
TRBV6-1,CASSENLEAAYEQYF
TRBV19,CASSIARGGPHYGYTF
TRBV7-8,CASSSQGGVVTYGYTF
TRBV10-3,CAISESRGSNQPQHF
TRBV4-2,CASSPLTADQETQYF
TRBV11-2,CASSTGSLDTQYF